A selection of T cell receptor beta chains follows, all from one sample in a study of regulatory T cells in long-lasting Graves disease. TCRdb used MiXCR to reprocess the multiplex PCR reads, holding one entry per CDR3 protein. The sample holds hundreds of thousands of distinct CDR3 sequences, more than 10% seen once. Another study also made use of these data, one on T cells in Graves' hyperthyroidism and ophthalmopathy.

Sequenced material: peripheral blood mononuclear cells (PBMCs), taken at new diagnosis, from a patient treated with antithyroid drugs. Receptors were obtained from a woman in her thirties with Graves disease. Both conserved end residues are part of each CDR3. D genes are given only for firm matches. Size values are once, few and many counts, or a class for expanded clones, and some rows have none.

d_gene	abundance	v_gene	j_gene	CDR3aa	CDR3nt
.	.	TRBV10-1	TRBJ2-7	CASSEYTGLSSYEQYF	TGCGCCAGCAGTGAGTACACGGGCTTAAGCTCCTACGAGCAGTACTTC
.	many	TRBV28	TRBJ1-1	CASSGGWNTEAFF	TGTGCCAGCAGCGGGGGTTGGAACACTGAAGCTTTCTTT
.	.	TRBV19	TRBJ2-1	CASSSWAYNEQFF	TGTGCCAGTAGTTCCTGGGCCTACAATGAGCAGTTCTTC
.	many	TRBV7-2	TRBJ1-1	CASSLGFGDTEAFF	TGTGCCAGCAGCTTAGGGTTTGGTGACACTGAAGCTTTCTTT
.	many	TRBV19	TRBJ2-1	CASSILAGVWDEQFF	TGTGCCAGTAGTATCCTCGCAGGGGTTTGGGATGAGCAGTTCTTC
.	many	TRBV12-3/TRBV12-4	TRBJ1-1	CASSLAPVSVNTEAFF	TGTGCCAGCAGTTTGGCCCCCGTTTCGGTGAACACTGAAGCTTTCTTT
TRBD2	many	TRBV5-1	TRBJ2-7	CASSKGLAVSYEQYF	TGCGCCAGCAGCAAGGGACTAGCGGTCTCCTACGAGCAGTACTTC
.	few	TRBV7-2	TRBJ2-7	CASSFIGISSYEQYF	TGTGCCAGCAGCTTTATCGGGATAAGCTCCTACGAGCAGTACTTC
TRBD1	.	TRBV7-9	TRBJ1-1	CASFRGLNTEAFF	TGTGCCAGCTTCAGGGGGCTGAACACTGAAGCTTTCTTT
TRBD2	many	TRBV19	TRBJ2-5	CASSRTSGSPIETQYF	TGTGCCAGTAGTCGGACTAGCGGGAGCCCCATCGAGACCCAGTACTTC
TRBD1	.	TRBV6-5	TRBJ1-6	CASSYFNPGTAPNSPLHF	TGTGCCAGCAGTTACTTCAATCCGGGGACAGCACCTAATTCACCCCTCCACTTT